This T cell receptor (beta chain) was observed in a study of identical twins. TCRdb reprocessed the 5' RACE reads via MiXCR and lists one record per CDR3 protein. Among about 900,000 distinct CDR3 sequences listed, roughly an eighth were seen once. The V segment lost 4 bases and the J segment 4 bases; nucleotides outside the gene matches: 3. CDR1 KGHDR and CDR2 SFDVKD come from the germline V gene. The CDR3 loop spans 14 amino acids. This clonotype was counted a few times. These data were also filed under a second study, of yellow fever vaccine responses in identical twins. That study adds: The T cell response to vaccination in identical twins was reportedly partly convergent and partly personalized.

The chain has TRBV24-1 and TRBJ2-3; 8 nucleotides line up with TRBD2. This receptor was identified in a woman between 18 and 30 years old in good health. Material for sequencing was PBMCs. The CDR3 DNA sequence: TGTGCCACCAGTGACCCGGGGGGGCCAGATACGCAGTATTTT. The encoded protein is CATSDPGGPDTQYF.